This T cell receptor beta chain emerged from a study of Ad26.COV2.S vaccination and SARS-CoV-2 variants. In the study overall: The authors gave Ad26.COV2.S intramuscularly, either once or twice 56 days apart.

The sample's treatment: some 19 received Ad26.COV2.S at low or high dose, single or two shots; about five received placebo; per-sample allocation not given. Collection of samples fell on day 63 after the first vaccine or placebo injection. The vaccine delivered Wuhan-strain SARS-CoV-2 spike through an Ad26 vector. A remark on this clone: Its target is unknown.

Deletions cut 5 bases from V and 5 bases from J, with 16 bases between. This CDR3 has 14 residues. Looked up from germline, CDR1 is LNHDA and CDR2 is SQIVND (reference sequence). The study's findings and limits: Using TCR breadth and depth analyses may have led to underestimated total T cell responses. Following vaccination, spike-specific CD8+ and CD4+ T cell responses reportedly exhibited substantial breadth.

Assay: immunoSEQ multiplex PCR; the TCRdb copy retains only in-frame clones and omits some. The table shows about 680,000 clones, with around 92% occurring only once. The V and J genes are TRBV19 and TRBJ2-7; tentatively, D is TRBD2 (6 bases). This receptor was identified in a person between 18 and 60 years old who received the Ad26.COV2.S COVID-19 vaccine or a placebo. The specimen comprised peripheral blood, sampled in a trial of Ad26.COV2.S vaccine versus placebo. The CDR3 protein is CASSDGGSDDEQYF. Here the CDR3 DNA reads TGTGCCAGTAGTGATGGGGGGAGTGATGACGAGCAGTACTTC.